The rows below give T cell receptor beta chains drawn from one sample of a study of regulatory T cells in long-lasting Graves disease. TCRdb analysed the multiplex PCR reads with MiXCR anew, one entry per CDR3 protein. The profile covers about 400,000 distinct CDR3 sequences, with less than 25% appearing a single time and roughly 20% taken by the ten largest. The sample consisted of peripheral blood mononuclear cells (PBMCs), taken when the disease was refractory, from a patient treated with antithyroid drugs. The receptors come from a female donor with Graves disease. Each CDR3 is given with its conserved first and last residue. Each record gives: V gene, J gene, CDR3 protein.

TRBV7-2	TRBJ2-5	CASSLVLSTPHKETQYF
TRBV29-1	TRBJ1-2	CSVEGDGYGYTF
TRBV6-8	TRBJ2-7	CVSSIPGEQYF
TRBV3-1	TRBJ2-5	CASIKTGDETQYF
TRBV25-1	TRBJ2-7	CASSEHRTSAHEQYF
TRBV28	TRBJ2-3	CASSRDSADTQYF
TRBV7-6	TRBJ2-5	CASSPGRGGLQETQYF
TRBV7-9	TRBJ1-1	CASSLSRGPDTEAFF
TRBV25-1	TRBJ2-5	CASSESRLAGVVLETQYF
TRBV7-3	TRBJ2-6	CASSLTGPQGGANVLTF
TRBV19	TRBJ2-6	CASIDPGAGANVLTF
TRBV6-1	TRBJ2-5	CASSKTSALGETQYF
TRBV30	TRBJ1-1	CAGLRRNTEAFF
TRBV28	TRBJ2-2	CASSSNDGELFF
TRBV7-2	TRBJ2-7	CASSPHIGAGSGAYEQYF
TRBV20-1	TRBJ1-1	CSARDPRVTDTEAFF
TRBV5-1	TRBJ2-5	CASSRAGLAVETQYF
TRBV24-1	TRBJ1-2	CATSESPGQGSYGYTF
TRBV10-3	TRBJ1-2	CAISAAPQGAAGGYTF
TRBV7-6	TRBJ2-7	CASSSGVQAYEQYF
TRBV28	TRBJ1-3	CASTAGGGSSGNTIYF
TRBV24-1	TRBJ2-1	CATSGGGLRNNEQFF
TRBV5-1	TRBJ1-4	CTSSFGGTATNEKLFF
TRBV6-1	TRBJ2-1	CASTWTSGSNEQFF
TRBV7-8	TRBJ2-5	CASSSLSSETQYF
TRBV14	TRBJ2-5	CASSSAPGTEGQTQYF
TRBV3-1	TRBJ2-5	CASSPETSGREETQYF
TRBV6-1	TRBJ1-2	CASSDPGQGYGANYGYTF
TRBV11-2	TRBJ1-1	CASSREMSTEAFF
TRBV2	TRBJ2-5	CASSWDRGGETQYF
TRBV5-6	TRBJ2-6	CASSLVGPLSGANVLTF
TRBV20-1	TRBJ1-1	CSAPGGITMNTEAFF
TRBV6-2/TRBV6-3	TRBJ2-2	CASGSPGTGVRELFF
TRBV7-9	TRBJ2-5	CASSLIPASGGKETQYF
TRBV19	TRBJ2-2	CASSIAGTGFPGELFF
TRBV7-6	TRBJ2-1	CASSLGREGVNEQFF
TRBV20-1	TRBJ2-7	CSARTAADYEQYF
TRBV3-1	TRBJ2-2	CASSRGGGNTGELFF
TRBV30	TRBJ2-7	CAWSVSMRQYF
TRBV6-4	TRBJ1-1	CASSDPKEPGTGQNPNTEAFF
TRBV9	TRBJ1-2	CASSVGGGGSYGYTF
TRBV28	TRBJ2-4	CASSARVVAKNIQYF
TRBV20-1	TRBJ2-7	CSASNQGASYEQYF
TRBV12-3/TRBV12-4	TRBJ2-7	CASSQDKNEQYF
TRBV12-3/TRBV12-4	TRBJ2-3	CASSPRTVDLSTDTQYF
TRBV5-4	TRBJ2-7	CASRLDSAYEQYF
TRBV9	TRBJ2-2	CASSVAPTSGRTGELFF
TRBV20-1	TRBJ2-7	CSATGTELYEQYF
TRBV15	TRBJ2-7	CATSRLGPYEQYF
TRBV5-1	TRBJ2-3	CASSSDVATDTQYF
TRBV5-1	TRBJ1-4	CASSLRTGSNEKLFF
TRBV10-3	TRBJ1-3	CAISGTAGRGYF
TRBV12-3/TRBV12-4	TRBJ2-7	CASSPPGPKYEQYF
TRBV30	TRBJ1-1	CATSGDRGAKNTEAFF
TRBV20-1	TRBJ1-5	CSAWLDRGLYSNQPQHF
TRBV12-3/TRBV12-4	TRBJ2-4	CASSPLLTLAKNIQYF